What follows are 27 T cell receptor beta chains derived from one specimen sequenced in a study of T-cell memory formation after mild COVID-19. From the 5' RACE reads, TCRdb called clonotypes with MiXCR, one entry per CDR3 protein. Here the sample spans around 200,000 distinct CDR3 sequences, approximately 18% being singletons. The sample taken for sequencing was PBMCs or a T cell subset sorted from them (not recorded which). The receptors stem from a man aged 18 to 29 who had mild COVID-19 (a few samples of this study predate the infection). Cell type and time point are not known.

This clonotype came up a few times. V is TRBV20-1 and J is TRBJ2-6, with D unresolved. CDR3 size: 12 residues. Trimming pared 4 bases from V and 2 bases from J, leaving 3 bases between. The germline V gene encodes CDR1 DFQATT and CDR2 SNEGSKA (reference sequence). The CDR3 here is CSAIPGANVLTF. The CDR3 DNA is TGCAGTGCTATCCCTGGGGCCAACGTCCTGACTTTC.

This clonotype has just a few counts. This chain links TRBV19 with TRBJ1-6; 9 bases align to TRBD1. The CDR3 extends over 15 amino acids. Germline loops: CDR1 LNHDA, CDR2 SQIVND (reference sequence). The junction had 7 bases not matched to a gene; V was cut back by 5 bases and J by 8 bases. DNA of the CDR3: TGTGCCAGTAGTCCCTGGGACAGGGTACATTCACCCCTCCACTTT. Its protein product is CASSPWDRVHSPLHF.

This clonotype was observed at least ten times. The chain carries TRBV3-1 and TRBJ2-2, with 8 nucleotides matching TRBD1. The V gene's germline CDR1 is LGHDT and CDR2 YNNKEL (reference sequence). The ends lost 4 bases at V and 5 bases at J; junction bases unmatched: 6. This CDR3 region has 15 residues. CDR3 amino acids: CASSPRGPGTGELFF. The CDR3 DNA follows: TGTGCCAGCAGCCCCAGGGGGCCAGGGACCGGGGAGCTGTTTTTT.

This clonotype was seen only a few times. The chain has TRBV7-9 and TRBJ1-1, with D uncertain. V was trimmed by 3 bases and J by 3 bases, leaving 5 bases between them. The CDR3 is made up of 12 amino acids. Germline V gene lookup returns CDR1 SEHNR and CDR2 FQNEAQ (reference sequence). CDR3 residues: CASSFGDTEAFF. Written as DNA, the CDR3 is TGTGCCAGCAGCTTTGGGGACACTGAAGCTTTCTTT.

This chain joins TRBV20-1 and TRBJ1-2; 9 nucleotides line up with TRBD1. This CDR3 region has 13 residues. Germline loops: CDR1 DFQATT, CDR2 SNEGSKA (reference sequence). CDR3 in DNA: TGCAGCTCGCTCGAGGGACAGGGCTATGGCTACACCTTC. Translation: CSSLEGQGYGYTF.

The CDR3 bases are TGTGCCATCAGGCAACTAGGAGATACGCAGTATTTT. Translation gives CAIRQLGDTQYF. The genes are TRBV10-3 and TRBJ2-3; D might be TRBD2 (5 bases). The CDR3 sequence is 12 residues long. V lost 6 bases, J lost 5 bases, and 9 bases lay in between. Germline V gene sequence: CDR1 ENHRY, CDR2 SYGVKD.

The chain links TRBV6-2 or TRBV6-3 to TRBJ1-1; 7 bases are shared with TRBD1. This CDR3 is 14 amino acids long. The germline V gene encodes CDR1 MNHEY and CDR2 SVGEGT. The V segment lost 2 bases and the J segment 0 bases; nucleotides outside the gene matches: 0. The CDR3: CASSYRGLNTEAFF. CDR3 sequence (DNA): TGTGCCAGCAGTTACAGGGGGCTGAACACTGAAGCTTTCTTT.

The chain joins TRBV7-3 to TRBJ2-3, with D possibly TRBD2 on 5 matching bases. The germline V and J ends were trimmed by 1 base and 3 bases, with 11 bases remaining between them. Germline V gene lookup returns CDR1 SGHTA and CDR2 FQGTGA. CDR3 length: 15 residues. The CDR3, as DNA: TGTGCCAGCAGCTTAAACGGGGTCCGGACAGATACGCAGTATTTT. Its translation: CASSLNGVRTDTQYF. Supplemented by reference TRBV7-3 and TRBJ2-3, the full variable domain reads GAGVSQTPSNKVTEKGKYVELRCDPISGHTALYWYRQSLGQGPEFLIYFQGTGAADDSGLPNDRFFAVRPEGSVSTLKIQRTERGDSAVYLCASSLNGVRTDTQYFGPGTRLTVL.

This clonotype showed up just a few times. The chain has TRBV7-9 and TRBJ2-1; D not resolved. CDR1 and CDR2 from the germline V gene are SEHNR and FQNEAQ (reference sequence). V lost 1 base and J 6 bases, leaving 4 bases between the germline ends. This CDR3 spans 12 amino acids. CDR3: CASSLVTNEQFF. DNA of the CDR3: TGTGCCAGCAGCTTAGTGACCAATGAGCAGTTCTTC.

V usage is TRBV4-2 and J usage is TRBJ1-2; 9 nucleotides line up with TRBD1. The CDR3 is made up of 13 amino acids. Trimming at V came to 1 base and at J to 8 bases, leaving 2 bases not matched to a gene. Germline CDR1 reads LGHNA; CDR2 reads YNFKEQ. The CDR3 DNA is TGTGCCAGCAGCCAAGGGGACAGGGAAGGCTACACCTTC. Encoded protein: CASSQGDREGYTF.

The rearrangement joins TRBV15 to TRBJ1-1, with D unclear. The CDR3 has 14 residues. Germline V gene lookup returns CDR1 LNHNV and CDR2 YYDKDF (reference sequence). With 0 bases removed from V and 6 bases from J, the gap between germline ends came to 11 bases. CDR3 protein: CATSRDGPAAEAFF. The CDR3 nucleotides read TGTGCCACCAGCAGAGATGGCCCTGCGGCTGAAGCTTTCTTT.

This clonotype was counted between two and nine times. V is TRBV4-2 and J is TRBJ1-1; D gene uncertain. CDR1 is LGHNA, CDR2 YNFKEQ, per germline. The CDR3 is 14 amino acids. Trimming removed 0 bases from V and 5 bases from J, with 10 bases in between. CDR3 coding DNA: TGTGCCAGCAGCCAAGAACTGCAGAGAACTGAAGCTTTCTTT. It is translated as CASSQELQRTEAFF.

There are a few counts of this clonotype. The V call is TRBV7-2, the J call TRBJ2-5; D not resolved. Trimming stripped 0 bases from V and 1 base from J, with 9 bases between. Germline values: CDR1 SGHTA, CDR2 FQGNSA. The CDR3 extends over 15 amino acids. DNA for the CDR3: TGTGCCAGCAGCTTAGCTGGCTGGGGCCAAGAGACCCAGTACTTC. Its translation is CASSLAGWGQETQYF. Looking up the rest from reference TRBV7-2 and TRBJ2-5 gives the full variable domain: GAGVSQSPSNKVTEKGKDVELRCDPISGHTALYWYRQSLGQGLEFLIYFQGNSAPDKSGLPSDRFSAERTGGSVSTLTIQRTQQEDSAVYLCASSLAGWGQETQYFGPGTRLLVL.

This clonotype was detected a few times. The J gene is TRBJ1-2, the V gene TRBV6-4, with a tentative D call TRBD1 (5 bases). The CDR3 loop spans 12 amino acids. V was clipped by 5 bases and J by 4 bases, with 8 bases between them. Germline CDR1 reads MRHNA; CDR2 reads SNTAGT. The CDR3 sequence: CASSTDSYGYTF. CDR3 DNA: TGTGCCAGCAGTACCGACAGCTATGGCTACACCTTC.

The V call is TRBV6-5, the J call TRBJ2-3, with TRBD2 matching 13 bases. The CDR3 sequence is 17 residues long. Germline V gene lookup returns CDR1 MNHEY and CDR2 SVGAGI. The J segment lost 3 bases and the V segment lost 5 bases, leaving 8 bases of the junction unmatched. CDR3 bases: TGTGCCAGCAGTCACACTAGCGGGGGGGAGAAGACAGATACGCAGTATTTT. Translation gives CASSHTSGGEKTDTQYF.

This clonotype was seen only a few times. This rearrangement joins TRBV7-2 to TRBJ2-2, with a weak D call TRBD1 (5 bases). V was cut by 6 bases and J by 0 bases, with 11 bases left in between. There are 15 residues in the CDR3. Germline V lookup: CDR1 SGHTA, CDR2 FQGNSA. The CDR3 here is CASRMDISNTGELFF. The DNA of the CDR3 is TGTGCCAGCAGGATGGACATTTCGAACACCGGGGAGCTGTTTTTT.

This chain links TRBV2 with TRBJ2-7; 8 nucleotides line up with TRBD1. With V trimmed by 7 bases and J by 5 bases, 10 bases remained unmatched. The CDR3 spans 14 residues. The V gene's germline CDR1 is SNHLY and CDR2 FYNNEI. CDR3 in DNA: TGTGCCAGCATCATACAGGGGGTTAGGGACGAGCAGTACGTC. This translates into CASIIQGVRDEQYV.

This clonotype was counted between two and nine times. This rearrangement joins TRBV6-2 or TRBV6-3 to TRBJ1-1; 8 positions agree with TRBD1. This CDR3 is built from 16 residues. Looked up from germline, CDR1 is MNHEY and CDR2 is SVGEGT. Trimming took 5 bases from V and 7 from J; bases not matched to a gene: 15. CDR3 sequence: CASSATQGAQAYEAFF. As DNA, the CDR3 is TGTGCCAGCAGTGCTACTCAGGGGGCGCAGGCATATGAAGCTTTCTTT.

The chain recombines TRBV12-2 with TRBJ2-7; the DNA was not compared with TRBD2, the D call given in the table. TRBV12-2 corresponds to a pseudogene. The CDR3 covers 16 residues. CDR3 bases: TGTGCAAGTCGCTTAGCGCCCGCTCAGAGCTCCTACGAGCAGTACGTC. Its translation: CASRLAPAQSSYEQYV.

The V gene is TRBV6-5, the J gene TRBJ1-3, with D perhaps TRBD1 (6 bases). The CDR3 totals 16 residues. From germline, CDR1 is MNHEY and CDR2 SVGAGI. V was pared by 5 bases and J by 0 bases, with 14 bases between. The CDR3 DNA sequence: TGTGCCAGCAGTGACCCCGGGACACCCTCTGGAAACACCATATATTTT. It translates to CASSDPGTPSGNTIYF.

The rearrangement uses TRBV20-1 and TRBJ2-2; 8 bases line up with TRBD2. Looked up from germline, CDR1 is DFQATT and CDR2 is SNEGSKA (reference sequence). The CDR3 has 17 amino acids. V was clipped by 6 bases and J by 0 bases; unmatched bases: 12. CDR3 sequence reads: CSARKLAVQANTGELFF. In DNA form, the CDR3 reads TGCAGTGCGCGGAAACTAGCGGTCCAAGCGAACACCGGGGAGCTGTTTTTT.

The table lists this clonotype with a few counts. The CDR3 reads CASSPRTGRYGYTF. CDR3 DNA: TGTGCCAGCAGTCCGCGGACGGGCCGCTATGGCTACACCTTC. V usage is TRBV6-2 or TRBV6-3 and J usage is TRBJ1-2; D gene uncertain. V lost 5 bases, J lost 4 bases, and 14 bases lay in between. The CDR3 covers 14 residues. Germline V gene lookup returns CDR1 MNHEY and CDR2 SVGEGT.

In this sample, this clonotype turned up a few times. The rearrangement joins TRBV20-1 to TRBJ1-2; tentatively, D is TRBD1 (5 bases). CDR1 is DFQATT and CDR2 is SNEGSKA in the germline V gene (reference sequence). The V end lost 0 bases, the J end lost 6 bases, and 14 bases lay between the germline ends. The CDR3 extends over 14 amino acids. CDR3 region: CSARDRRRENGYTF. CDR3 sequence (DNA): TGCAGTGCTAGAGATCGGCGCAGGGAAAATGGCTACACCTTC.

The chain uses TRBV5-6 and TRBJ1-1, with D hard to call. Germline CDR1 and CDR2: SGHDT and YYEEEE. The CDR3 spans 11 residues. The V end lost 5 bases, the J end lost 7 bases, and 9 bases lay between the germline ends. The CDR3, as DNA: TGTGCCAGCAGTAGGGTGGATGAAGCTTTCTTT. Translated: CASSRVDEAFF.

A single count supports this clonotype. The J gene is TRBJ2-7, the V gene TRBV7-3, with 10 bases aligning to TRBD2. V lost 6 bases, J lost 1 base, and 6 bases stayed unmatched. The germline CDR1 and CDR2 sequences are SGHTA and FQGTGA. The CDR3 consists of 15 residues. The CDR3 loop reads CASSSLAGGSYEQYF. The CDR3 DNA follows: TGTGCCAGCAGTTCTTTAGCGGGGGGTTCCTACGAGCAGTACTTC.

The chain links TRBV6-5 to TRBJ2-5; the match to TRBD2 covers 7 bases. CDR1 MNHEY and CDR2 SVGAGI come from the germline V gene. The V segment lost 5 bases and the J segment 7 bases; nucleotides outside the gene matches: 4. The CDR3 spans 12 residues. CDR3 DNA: TGTGCCAGCAGTCCCTCGGGGGGGACCCAGTACTTC. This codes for CASSPSGGTQYF.

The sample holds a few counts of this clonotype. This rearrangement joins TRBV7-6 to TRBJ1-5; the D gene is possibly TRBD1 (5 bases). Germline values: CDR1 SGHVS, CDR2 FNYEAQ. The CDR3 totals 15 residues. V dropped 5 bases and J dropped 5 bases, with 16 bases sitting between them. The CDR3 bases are TGTGCCAGCAGCCAAAGTCAGGGTGTATATCAGCCCCAGCATTTT. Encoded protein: CASSQSQGVYQPQHF.